Following are 17 T cell receptor beta chains from one sample sequenced in a study of blood T cell repertoires in COVID-19 (dated by TCRdb to 2019 to 2021). Libraries were constructed by the immunoSEQ multiplex PCR assay. Sourced from immuneACCESS, this table was stored by TCRdb with only in-frame sequences that have V and J called. A share of the clones is absent; for the studies checked, an unresolved V gene accounts for under half, and the remainder has no known explanation. This sample holds about 200,000 clones; 75% to 85% were observed only once. 10% to 15% of the sample is taken by the ten largest. The sample was peripheral blood. The receptors stem from a human donor in a cohort sampled during active COVID-19.

The V and J genes are TRBV19 and TRBJ1-2; tentative D call: TRBD1 (6 bases). Germline V lookup: CDR1 LNHDA, CDR2 SQIVND (reference sequence). The V end lost 5 bases, the J end lost 0 bases, and 10 bases lay between the germline ends. The CDR3 length is 14 residues. The CDR3 nucleotides read TGTGCCAGTAGTGCAGGGGAATCTAACTATGGCTACACCTTC. It translates to CASSAGESNYGYTF.

This rearrangement joins TRBV6-5 to TRBJ1-6, with unresolved D. Germline CDR1 reads MNHEY; CDR2 reads SVGAGI. This CDR3 contains 14 residues. V lost 7 bases and J 5 bases, leaving 12 bases between the germline ends. CDR3 loop: CASILLEDNSPLHF. CDR3 DNA sequence: TGTGCCAGCATATTACTGGAGGATAATTCACCCCTCCACTTT.

The V gene is TRBV7-9, the J gene TRBJ1-1; the D is unclear. The length of the CDR3 is 15 residues. Trimming took off 1 base at V and 1 base at J, with 10 bases between the two ends. Looked up from germline, CDR1 is SEHNR and CDR2 is FQNEAQ (reference sequence). CDR3 protein: CASSLVVEENTEAFF. DNA for the CDR3: TGTGCCAGCAGCTTAGTTGTGGAGGAGAACACTGAAGCTTTCTTT. Full variable domain (remainder filled in from reference TRBV7-9 and TRBJ1-1): DTGVSQNPRHKITKRGQNVTFRCDPISEHNRLYWYRQTLGQGPEFLTYFQNEAQLEKSRLLSDRFSAERPKGSFSTLEIQRTEQGDSAMYLCASSLVVEENTEAFFGQGTRLTVV.

CDR3 nucleotide sequence: TGTGCCAGCAGTCTCTCCCCCGGGGTAGCGGGGGTCCCGATGGGAGATACGCAGTATTTT. This encodes CASSLSPGVAGVPMGDTQYF. The genes are TRBV5-5 and TRBJ2-3, with 9 nucleotides matching TRBD2. The V gene's germline CDR1 is SGHKS and CDR2 YYEKEE (reference sequence). The length of the CDR3 is 20 residues. J gave up 5 bases and V 5 bases, and 24 bases lay outside the gene matches.

The chain combines TRBV11-3 with TRBJ2-2; 9 nucleotides agree with TRBD2. With V trimmed by 2 bases and J by 6 bases, 1 base remained unmatched. The CDR3 extends over 14 amino acids. Germline-derived CDR1 and CDR2 are SGHNT and YENEEA. CDR3: CASSLLAGSGELFF. The CDR3 DNA reads as TGTGCCAGCAGCTTACTAGCGGGGTCCGGGGAGCTGTTTTTT.

With respect to this clone: One end of the junction fails to match germline, which may point to a read error. V and J are TRBV11-2 and TRBJ2-7; D is unclear. This CDR3 is 12 amino acids long. In germline, CDR1 is SGHAT, CDR2 FQNNGV. CDR3 sequence reads: CASSFLSDEQYF. The CDR3 DNA follows: TGTGCCAGCAGCTTCCTCTCCGACGAGCAGTACTTC.

The chain employs TRBV5-1 and TRBJ2-5; tentative D call: TRBD2 (6 bases). The CDR3 covers 14 residues. The ends were cut back, 0 bases at V and 0 bases at J, with 6 bases in the middle. Germline V gene sequence: CDR1 SGHRS, CDR2 YFSETQ. CDR3 protein: CASSLGGDQETQYF. The CDR3, as DNA: TGCGCCAGCAGCTTGGGGGGGGACCAAGAGACCCAGTACTTC.

This clone is a singleton in its sample. This sequence joins TRBV2 and TRBJ1-2, with a tentative D call TRBD1 (5 bases). Trimming shortened V by 1 base and J by 5 bases, and 11 bases separated the two germline ends. This CDR3 comprises 14 residues. CDR1 and CDR2 (germline): SNHLY, FYNNEI. The DNA of the CDR3 is TGTGCCAGCAGTGAAGTCAGGGTAGGATATGGCTACACCTTC. Protein: CASSEVRVGYGYTF. The variable domain in full, completed from reference TRBV2 and TRBJ1-2, reads EPEVTQTPSHQVTQMGQEVILRCVPISNHLYFYWYRQILGQKVEFLVSFYNNEISEKSEIFDDQFSVERPDGSNFTLKIRSTKLEDSAMYFCASSEVRVGYGYTFGSGTRLTVV.

The V and J genes are TRBV19 and TRBJ2-1; 7 nucleotides match TRBD2. Germline CDR1 is LNHDA and CDR2 is SQIVND (reference sequence). V lost 1 base, J lost 10 bases, and 1 base stayed unmatched. The CDR3 covers 12 residues. The CDR3 sequence: CASSIVGGEQFF. In nucleotides, the CDR3 is TGTGCCAGTAGTATAGTGGGGGGGGAGCAGTTCTTC.

The rearrangement uses TRBV6-5 and TRBJ2-2; TRBD2 is a possible D gene (5 bases). The germline V gene has CDR1 MNHEY and CDR2 SVGAGI. CDR3 length: 13 amino acids. Trimming shortened V by 4 bases and J by 5 bases, and 8 bases separated the two germline ends. The CDR3 DNA is TGTGCCAGCAGTTCTCTAGCAACCGGGGAGCTGTTTTTT. Translating it yields CASSSLATGELFF.

This rearrangement joins TRBV28 to TRBJ1-6; a possible D gene is TRBD1 (6 bases). Trimming took off 6 bases at V and 5 bases at J, with 17 bases between the two ends. The CDR3 totals 16 residues. Germline V lookup: CDR1 MDHEN, CDR2 SYDVKM. The CDR3 sequence is CASRPRGFGDNSPLHF. In DNA form, the CDR3 reads TGTGCCAGCAGACCCAGGGGATTCGGTGATAATTCACCCCTCCACTTT.

In its sample, this clone was seen once. The rearrangement links TRBV7-9 to TRBJ2-5, with D maybe TRBD2 (6 bases). The V end lost 3 bases, the J end lost 4 bases, and 15 bases lay between the germline ends. The CDR3 length is 15 residues. CDR1 SEHNR and CDR2 FQNEAQ come from the germline V gene (reference sequence). CDR3 in amino acids: CASSFGLGGRETQYF. DNA for the CDR3: TGTGCCAGCAGCTTCGGATTGGGGGGTCGAGAGACCCAGTACTTC.

This chain connects TRBV19 to TRBJ2-5; 13 bases align to TRBD2. The V segment lost 5 bases and the J segment 4 bases; nucleotides outside the gene matches: 7. The CDR3 totals 16 residues. CDR1 LNHDA and CDR2 SQIVND come from the germline V gene (reference sequence). The CDR3 is CASSPRTSGGGETQYF. Here the CDR3 DNA reads TGTGCCAGTAGTCCAAGGACTAGCGGGGGAGGAGAGACCCAGTACTTC.

This chain uses TRBV7-2 with TRBJ2-1, with 9 bases aligning to TRBD2. Germline trimming cut 1 base from V and 5 bases from J; bases unmatched to any gene: 3. CDR1 and CDR2 from the germline V gene are SGHTA and FQGNSA. This CDR3 is built from 15 residues. The CDR3: CASSLGAGGNNEQFF. In DNA form, the CDR3 reads TGTGCCAGCAGCTTAGGGGCGGGAGGGAACAATGAGCAGTTCTTC.

V is TRBV7-2 and J is TRBJ2-7, with D perhaps TRBD1 (6 bases). CDR1 is SGHTA and CDR2 is FQGNSA in the germline V gene. Trimming shortened V by 1 base and J by 6 bases, and 16 bases separated the two germline ends. This CDR3 comprises 15 residues. CDR3 amino acids: CASSLVQGISSEQYF. CDR3 sequence (DNA): TGTGCCAGCAGCTTAGTACAGGGCATAAGCAGCGAGCAGTACTTC.

The chain employs TRBV5-1 and TRBJ1-3; 7 positions match TRBD1. Per germline, CDR1 SGHRS and CDR2 YFSETQ. Trimming removed 4 bases from V and 4 bases from J; junction bases left unmatched: 8. CDR3 length: 15 amino acids. CDR3 DNA sequence: TGCGCCAGCAGCGGAACAGGGGTGAGCGGAAACACCATATATTTT. Encoded protein: CASSGTGVSGNTIYF.

The chain has TRBV19 and TRBJ2-7, with 9 nucleotides matching TRBD1. Per the germline V gene, CDR1 is LNHDA and CDR2 is SQIVND (reference sequence). The CDR3 contains 15 residues. V was pared by 6 bases and J by 2 bases, with 8 bases of the junction left unmatched. The chain's CDR3 is CASSQGQGLTYEQYF. CDR3 DNA: TGTGCCAGTAGCCAAGGACAGGGGCTAACCTACGAGCAGTACTTC.